Given below is one TCR beta chain in context. The antigen is undetermined. Clones were sequenced by immunoSEQ multiplex PCR, and TCRdb holds only the in-frame ones, with some missing. In the table there are nearly 55,000 clones, roughly 80% of which are singletons. The source of the sample is a study of a mutant IDH1 vaccine in newly diagnosed glioma. Background on the study: Previous treatment comprised radiotherapy, temozolomide, or both, mostly both. Notes on the study in general: Whatever changes occurred in top peripheral T cell clonotypes seemed unrelated to pseudoprogression.

Regarding time point: week 35, safety follow-up. A single vaccine dose contained 300 ug of mutant IDH1 20-mer peptide, and topical imiquimod was used with it. This CDR3 region has 14 residues. Trimming removed 6 bases from V and 4 bases from J; junction bases left unmatched: 5. The V gene's germline CDR1 is MDHEN and CDR2 SYDVKM. This TCR was recovered from a woman between 18 and 29 years old with glioma. The sample consisted of PBMCs, taken from a glioma patient whose treatment included an IDH1 peptide vaccine. The V and J genes are TRBV28 and TRBJ2-4, with TRBD1 identical over 8 bases. CDR3 in amino acids: CASSGDRIKNIQYF. The CDR3 nucleotides are TGTGCCAGCAGCGGGGACAGGATAAAAAACATTCAGTACTTC.